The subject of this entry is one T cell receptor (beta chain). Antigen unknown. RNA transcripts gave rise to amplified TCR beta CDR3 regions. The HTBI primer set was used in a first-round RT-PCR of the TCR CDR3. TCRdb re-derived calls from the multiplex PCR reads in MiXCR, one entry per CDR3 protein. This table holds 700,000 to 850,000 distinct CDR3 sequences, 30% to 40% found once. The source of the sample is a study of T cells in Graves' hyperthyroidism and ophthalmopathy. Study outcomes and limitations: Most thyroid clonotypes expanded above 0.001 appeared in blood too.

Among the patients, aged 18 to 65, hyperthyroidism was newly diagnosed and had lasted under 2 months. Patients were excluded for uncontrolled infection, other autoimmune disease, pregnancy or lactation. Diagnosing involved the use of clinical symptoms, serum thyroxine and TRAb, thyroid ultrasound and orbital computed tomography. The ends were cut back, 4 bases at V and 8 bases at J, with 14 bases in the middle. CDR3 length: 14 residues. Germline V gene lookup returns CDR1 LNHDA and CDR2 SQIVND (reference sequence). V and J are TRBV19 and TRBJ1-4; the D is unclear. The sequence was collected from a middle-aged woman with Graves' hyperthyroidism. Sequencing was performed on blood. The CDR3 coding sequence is TGTGCCAGTAGTAGGCAGGCTGATTCGGAAAAACTGTTTTTT. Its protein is CASSRQADSEKLFF.